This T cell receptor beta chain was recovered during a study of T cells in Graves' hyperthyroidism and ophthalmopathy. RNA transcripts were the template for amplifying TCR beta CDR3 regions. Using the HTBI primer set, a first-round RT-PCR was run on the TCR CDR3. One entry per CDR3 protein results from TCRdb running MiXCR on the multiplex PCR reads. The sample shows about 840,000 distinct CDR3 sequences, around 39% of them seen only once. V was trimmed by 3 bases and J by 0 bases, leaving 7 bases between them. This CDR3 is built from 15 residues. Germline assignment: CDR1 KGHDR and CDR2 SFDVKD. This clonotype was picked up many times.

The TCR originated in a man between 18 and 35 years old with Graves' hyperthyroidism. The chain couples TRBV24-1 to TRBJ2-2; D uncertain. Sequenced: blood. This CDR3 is CATSDPQANTGELFF. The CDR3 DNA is TGTGCCACCAGTGATCCCCAGGCGAACACCGGGGAGCTGTTTTTT.